The present T cell receptor (beta chain) was sequenced within a study of T cell responses to AZD1222 COVID-19 vaccine. V shed 0 bases, J shed 2 bases, and the junction held 3 bases outside the gene matches. The CDR3 loop spans 16 amino acids. Per germline, CDR1 MNHEY and CDR2 SMNVEV (reference sequence). Points on this clone: Antigen: not known.

Libraries were prepared by immunoSEQ multiplex PCR; TCRdb keeps only in-frame clonotypes and omits some of them. The sample lists 80,000 or so clones; about 85% were seen once. Study-wide results and limits: Close to half of all spike-specific TCRs reportedly target regions of the variants that are unmutated. Spike was spanned by vaccine-associated CD4 TCRs, which were dominant at 160-218 and 743-854. Repertoire samples came only from after the peak T cell response. Donors were chiefly white British, with a greater number of females, and clonal diversity was perhaps underestimated.

The chain links TRBV27 to TRBJ2-2, with TRBD2 matching over 7 bases. The sequencing used peripheral blood, collected on day 0 of AZD1222 vaccination. The source of this sequence is an adult in good health. The CDR3 DNA is TGTGCCAGCAGTTTATCCCTAGCGGCAAACACCGGGGAGCTGTTTTTT. The encoded protein is CASSLSLAANTGELFF.